One T cell receptor beta chain is described in this entry. The data originate from a study of cytomegalovirus exposure and HLA in healthy donors. Study summary: Of 350 to 400 genotyped donors, 81% grouped in the Caucasian-associated ancestry cluster.

CDR1 LNHDA and CDR2 SQIVND come from the germline V gene (reference sequence). The CDR3 contains 14 residues. V lost 6 bases to trimming and J lost 2 bases, with 13 bases between them. PCR involved 60 Vbeta and 13 Jbeta primers. TCRdb keeps only in-frame clones here, not all; method: immunoSEQ multiplex PCR. The sample carries 150,000 or so clones, approximately 72% recorded once. The TCR sequence derives from a man aged 18 to 35 in good health and CMV-seronegative. This chain connects TRBV19 to TRBJ1-2; D uncertain. Sequencing was performed on PBMCs. DNA of the CDR3: TGTGCCAGTAGCCTTATAACCGGGAACTATGGCTACACCTTC. It yields the protein CASSLITGNYGYTF. The full variable domain, rest sourced from reference TRBV19 and TRBJ1-2, is DGGITQSPKYLFRKEGQNVTLSCEQNLNHDAMYWYRQDPGQGLRLIYYSQIVNDFQKGDIAEGYSVSREKKESFPLTVTSAQKNPTAFYLCASSLITGNYGYTFGSGTRLTVV.